This entry lists 17 T cell receptor beta chains sequenced from one sample in a study of shared clonotypes between healthy human individuals (TCRdb year 2020). Libraries were constructed by the immunoSEQ multiplex PCR assay. TCRdb provides this immuneACCESS table in a form limited to in-frame rearrangements. Some clones are lacking; in checked studies, under half of them reflect an unresolved V gene, and why the rest are absent is not known. The sample table shows about 2.2 million clones, and under 95% are seen once. The biggest ten clones account for more than 1.5% of the sample. CD8 naive samples were CD45RO-negative cells positively selected for CCR7, giving a CD45RA+CCR7+ population that excluded TemRA cells. Sequenced: naive CD8+ T cells from PBMCs. Read against the paper, the sample's cell subset or site label means: CD45RA+CCR7+. The receptor set was obtained from a man between 18 and 29 years old in good health. Some clones in this sample may be carry-over from other donors' samples.

V usage is TRBV30 and J usage is TRBJ2-7; either TRBD1 or TRBD2 may supply D (5 bases each). V lost 5 bases, J lost 4 bases, and 12 bases lay in between. Germline CDR1 is GTSNPN and CDR2 is SVGIG (reference sequence). The CDR3 is 12 amino acids. The CDR3 DNA reads TGTGCCTGGCGTCCGGGGCCATACGAGCAGTACTTC. Protein product: CAWRPGPYEQYF.

This sequence joins TRBV5-1 and TRBJ1-4; 8 bases are a match to TRBD1. The germline CDR1 and CDR2 sequences are SGHRS and YFSETQ. The CDR3 has 18 residues. V shed 4 bases and J 2 bases; nucleotides not matched to a gene: 13. The CDR3 loop is CASSPLRPRGLTNEKLFF. In DNA, the CDR3 is TGCGCCAGCAGCCCACTAAGGCCCAGGGGGCTGACTAATGAAAAACTGTTTTTT.

This chain connects TRBV4-3 to TRBJ2-1; D is unclear. V lost 1 base and J 8 bases, leaving 9 bases between the germline ends. CDR1 is LGHNA, CDR2 YSLEER, per germline. The CDR3 length is 13 residues. CDR3 in DNA: TGCGCCAGCAGCCAAGGTTCCCCCCATGAGCAGTTCTTC. Translating gives CASSQGSPHEQFF.

The chain uses TRBV5-1 and TRBJ1-5; perhaps TRBD1 as D (5 bases). The CDR3 has 15 amino acids. V was trimmed by 4 bases and J by 8 bases, leaving 19 bases between them. Germline values: CDR1 SGHRS, CDR2 YFSETQ. The CDR3 sequence is CASSRSGAFVEPQHF. DNA of the CDR3: TGCGCCAGCAGCCGAAGTGGGGCATTCGTGGAGCCCCAGCATTTT. The entire variable domain, with the rest obtained from reference TRBV5-1 and TRBJ1-5, is as follows: KAGVTQTPRYLIKTRGQQVTLSCSPISGHRSVSWYQQTPGQGLQFLFEYFSETQRNKGNFPGRFSGRQFSNSRSEMNVSTLELGDSALYLCASSRSGAFVEPQHFGDGTRLSIL.

The chain carries TRBV5-1 and TRBJ1-5; D uncertain. CDR1 and CDR2 (germline): SGHRS, YFSETQ. V was shortened by 3 bases and J by 3 bases, with 10 bases between the two germline ends. The CDR3 loop spans 14 amino acids. The CDR3: CASSSLRFNQPQHF. The DNA for the CDR3 is TGCGCCAGCAGCTCCCTCCGATTCAATCAGCCCCAGCATTTT.

In DNA form, the CDR3 reads TGTGCCAGCGGCCAAGAAGCGGGAGTCTCCTACAATGAGCAGTTCTTC. It codes for CASGQEAGVSYNEQFF. The V and J genes are TRBV27 and TRBJ2-1; 8 bases align to TRBD2. From germline, CDR1 is MNHEY and CDR2 SMNVEV (reference sequence). The V segment lost 8 bases and the J segment 0 bases; nucleotides outside the gene matches: 9. The CDR3 sequence is 16 residues long.

This chain connects TRBV5-4 to TRBJ2-1; 8 nucleotides agree with TRBD2. Unmatched junction bases numbered 12, after V lost 0 bases and J lost 4 bases. The CDR3 is 18 amino acids. Germline CDR1 and CDR2: SGHNT and YYREEE (reference sequence). The chain's CDR3 is CASSLVVLAGSSYNEQFF. The CDR3, as DNA: TGTGCCAGCAGCTTGGTGGTTCTAGCGGGTAGTTCGTACAATGAGCAGTTCTTC. The full variable domain, completed using reference TRBV5-4 and TRBJ2-1, is ETGVTQSPTHLIKTRGQQVTLRCSSQSGHNTVSWYQQALGQGPQFIFQYYREEENGRGNFPPRFSGLQFPNYSSELNVNALELDDSALYLCASSLVVLAGSSYNEQFFGPGTRLTVL.

The rearrangement uses TRBV27 and TRBJ2-7; 10 bases match TRBD2. This CDR3 region has 16 residues. Germline-derived CDR1 and CDR2 are MNHEY and SMNVEV (reference sequence). V dropped 5 bases and J dropped 5; count of bases not matched to a gene: 12. The CDR3 DNA is TGTGCCAGCAGTCCTACTAGCGGGATAGGGGTAAACGAGCAGTACTTC. Encoded protein: CASSPTSGIGVNEQYF.

The rearrangement links TRBV5-6 to TRBJ2-5; D remains ambiguous. The V and J ends lost 0 bases and 0 bases respectively, with 9 bases between them. This CDR3 spans 15 amino acids. Looked up from germline, CDR1 is SGHDT and CDR2 is YYEEEE. The CDR3 DNA follows: TGTGCCAGCAGCTTGGGACGGACGTACCAAGAGACCCAGTACTTC. This gives the protein CASSLGRTYQETQYF.

In regard to this clone: This may stem from a read error, because a much larger clone lies one nucleotide away. Other DNA sequences within the sample encode an identical CDR3. The chain carries TRBV7-7 and TRBJ2-1; TRBD1 matches at 7 bases. The CDR3 covers 15 residues. Trimming at V came to 5 bases and at J to 0 bases, leaving 4 bases not matched to a gene. The germline V gene encodes CDR1 SSHAT and CDR2 FNYEAQ (reference sequence). CDR3 coding DNA: TGTGCCAGCAGCCCGGACAGGAGCTCCTACAATGAGCAGTTCTTC. Translating gives CASSPDRSSYNEQFF.

This clone appeared a single time. The chain combines TRBV27 with TRBJ2-3; 9 nucleotides match TRBD2. CDR3 length: 18 residues. J gave up 3 bases and V 2 bases, and 12 bases lay outside the gene matches. Germline V gene sequence: CDR1 MNHEY, CDR2 SMNVEV (reference sequence). The CDR3 is CASSLIAVLAGGTDTQYF. The CDR3 bases are TGTGCCAGCAGTTTAATTGCGGTACTAGCGGGTGGGACAGATACGCAGTATTTT.

This chain links TRBV19 with TRBJ2-7; D possibly matches TRBD1 or TRBD2 (6 bases each). Germline V gene data show CDR1 as LNHDA and CDR2 as SQIVND (reference sequence). The V gene lost 3 bases and the J gene lost 3 bases, with 15 bases spanning the gap. This CDR3 is 15 amino acids long. CDR3 DNA: TGTGCCAGTAGTATGGGTCGGGGGCGCGGCTACGAGCAGTACTTC. This sequence encodes CASSMGRGRGYEQYF. The full variable domain, with the rest looked up from reference TRBV19 and TRBJ2-7, is DGGITQSPKYLFRKEGQNVTLSCEQNLNHDAMYWYRQDPGQGLRLIYYSQIVNDFQKGDIAEGYSVSREKKESFPLTVTSAQKNPTAFYLCASSMGRGRGYEQYFGPGTRLTVT.

The rearrangement uses TRBV2 and TRBJ2-7, with unresolved D. The V end lost 5 bases, the J end lost 3 bases, and 5 bases lay between the germline ends. This CDR3 region has 11 residues. Germline V gene lookup returns CDR1 SNHLY and CDR2 FYNNEI. The CDR3 DNA is TGTGCCAGCAGTTGGGTCTACGAGCAGTACTTC. Translated: CASSWVYEQYF.

The chain uses TRBV28 and TRBJ2-7; no firm D call. This CDR3 comprises 15 residues. The germline CDR1 and CDR2 sequences are MDHEN and SYDVKM. Trimming shortened V by 4 bases and J by 3 bases, and 16 bases separated the two germline ends. CDR3 DNA sequence: TGTGCCAGCAGTTCCGTCGGTAGGTTCTTCTACGAGCAGTACTTC. It encodes CASSSVGRFFYEQYF.

V usage is TRBV9 and J usage is TRBJ2-1, with TRBD2 as a possible D gene (5 bases). Trimming removed 10 bases at V and 0 bases at J, with 17 bases between. This CDR3 is 15 amino acids long. The V gene's germline CDR1 is SGDLS and CDR2 YYNGEE. The CDR3 spells CASGLAGSSYNEQFF. In DNA, the CDR3 is TGTGCCTCTGGGCTAGCCGGAAGCTCCTACAATGAGCAGTTCTTC.

The chain recombines TRBV18 with TRBJ1-1, with TRBD1 identical over 9 bases. CDR1 and CDR2 from the germline V gene are KGHSH and LQKENI. CDR3 length: 15 residues. Unmatched junction bases numbered 3, after V lost 4 bases and J lost 0 bases. In nucleotides, the CDR3 is TGTGCCAGCTCACAGGACAGGGGTATGAACACTGAAGCTTTCTTT. This codes for CASSQDRGMNTEAFF. Using reference TRBV18 and TRBJ1-1 for the parts outside the CDR3, the full variable domain is NAGVMQNPRHLVRRRGQEARLRCSPMKGHSHVYWYRQLPEEGLKFMVYLQKENIIDESGMPKERFSAEFPKEGPSILRIQQVVRGDSAAYFCASSQDRGMNTEAFFGQGTRLTVV.

The rearrangement links TRBV4-1 to TRBJ1-5; the match to TRBD1 covers 10 bases. Trimming took 3 bases from V and 4 from J; bases not matched to a gene: 6. Germline loops: CDR1 MGHRA, CDR2 YSYEKL. The CDR3 is 16 amino acids. This CDR3 is CASSHIVGQGNQPQHF. CDR3 sequence (DNA): TGCGCCAGCAGCCACATAGTGGGACAGGGGAATCAGCCCCAGCATTTT.